These 20 T cell receptor beta chains were all obtained from the same sample, sequenced in a study of blood T cell repertoires in COVID-19. TCRdb's table, derived via immunoSEQ multiplex PCR, lists solely in-frame clones and lacks some. This sample has 130,000 or so clones, with about 85% found just once. Sequencing used peripheral blood. These TCRs come from a human donor in a cohort sampled during active COVID-19.

A note on this clone: As the CDR3 is not closed by the conserved phenylalanine or tryptophan, this likely results from a read error. The DNA is omitted, as the CDR3 cannot be located on it reliably, and the CDR3 follows TCRdb's listing. V is TRBV20-1 and J is TRBJ1-1; the D call of TRBD1 is as the table states it, not checked on the DNA. The CDR3 spans 8 amino acids, including both terminal residues. The germline CDR1 and CDR2 sequences are DFQATT and SNEGSKA (reference sequence). The CDR3 region is CSAPGQFS.

This rearrangement joins TRBV10-3 to TRBJ2-3; 9 positions agree with TRBD2. With V trimmed by 8 bases and J by 1 base, 7 bases remained unmatched. In germline, CDR1 is ENHRY, CDR2 SYGVKD. This CDR3 is built from 15 residues. The CDR3 here is CAIAGGSFGTDTQYF. CDR3 sequence (DNA): TGTGCCATCGCGGGGGGGTCCTTTGGCACAGATACGCAGTATTTT.

This chain joins TRBV19 and TRBJ1-2; no clear D. This CDR3 comprises 15 residues. V was trimmed by 4 bases and J by 4 bases, leaving 16 bases between them. Looked up from germline, CDR1 is LNHDA and CDR2 is SQIVND (reference sequence). The CDR3 loop is CASSSLPLVIYGYTF. The CDR3 DNA reads as TGTGCCAGTAGTAGCTTGCCACTCGTGATCTATGGCTACACCTTC.

The gene calls are TRBV4-1 and TRBJ2-1, with 7 bases identical to TRBD2. Per the germline V gene, CDR1 is MGHRA and CDR2 is YSYEKL. CDR3 size: 15 residues. V lost 10 bases to trimming and J lost 0 bases; unmatched junction nucleotides: 9. CDR3 DNA: TGCGCCACTAAACGGGGGGAAATCTCCTACAATGAGCAGTTCTTC. Its protein is CATKRGEISYNEQFF.

The V call is TRBV18, the J call TRBJ2-7; D is possibly TRBD1 (5 bases). V lost 6 bases, J lost 0 bases, and 12 bases lay in between. Germline CDR1 and CDR2: KGHSH and LQKENI. CDR3 length equals 14 residues. The CDR3, as DNA: TGTGCCAGCTCCCCCATAGACAGCTCCTACGAGCAGTACTTC. Protein sequence: CASSPIDSSYEQYF.

The chain combines TRBV5-1 with TRBJ2-1; TRBD2 matches 8 bases. There are 16 residues in the CDR3. The ends lost 1 base at V and 0 bases at J; junction bases unmatched: 3. In germline, CDR1 is SGHRS, CDR2 YFSETQ. CDR3 residues: CASSLTLADSYNEQFF. Written as DNA, the CDR3 is TGCGCCAGCAGCTTGACACTAGCGGACTCCTACAATGAGCAGTTCTTC.

The table lists this clone with a count of one. The chain couples TRBV15 to TRBJ2-2; a possible D gene is TRBD2 (6 bases). CDR1 is LNHNV and CDR2 is YYDKDF in the germline V gene (reference sequence). The CDR3 extends over 14 amino acids. V gave up 4 bases and J gave up 8 bases, with 14 bases separating them. This chain's CDR3 is CATSKLSGLGELFF. CDR3 bases: TGTGCCACCAGCAAGCTTAGCGGACTGGGGGAGCTGTTTTTT. The whole variable domain, remainder taken from reference TRBV15 and TRBJ2-2, is DAMVIQNPRYQVTQFGKPVTLSCSQTLNHNVMYWYQQKSSQAPKLLFHYYDKDFNNEADTPDNFQSRRPNTSFCFLDIRSPGLGDTAMYLCATSKLSGLGELFFGEGSRLTVL.

In this sample, this clone turned up once. The V and J genes are TRBV6-2 or TRBV6-3 and TRBJ1-1, with D perhaps TRBD1 (6 bases). The V end lost 6 bases, the J end lost 4 bases, and 12 bases lay between the germline ends. Looked up from germline, CDR1 is MNHEY and CDR2 is SVGEGT. This CDR3 spans 13 amino acids. DNA of the CDR3: TGTGCCAGCAGCGACAGGTCGTTCACTGAAGCTTTCTTT. It yields the protein CASSDRSFTEAFF.

There are a few counts of this clone. The CDR3 nucleotides are TGTGCCAGCAGTGAGACGGCAGGGGGCACAGATACGCAGTATTTT. As protein: CASSETAGGTDTQYF. The J gene is TRBJ2-3, the V gene TRBV6-4, with D perhaps TRBD1 (6 bases). Germline V lookup: CDR1 MRHNA, CDR2 SNTAGT. Deletions cut 3 bases from V and 1 base from J, with 11 bases between. This CDR3 comprises 15 residues.

The chain carries TRBV24-1 and TRBJ2-5, with D maybe TRBD2 (5 bases). The germline V gene encodes CDR1 KGHDR and CDR2 SFDVKD. The CDR3 spans 17 residues. Trimming took 3 bases from V and 4 from J, leaving 20 bases between them. The DNA for the CDR3 is TGTGCCACCAGTGATCCCCCCCCGGGGTCAGATAGAGAGACCCAGTACTTC. It encodes CATSDPPPGSDRETQYF.

Of note for this clone: Other DNA sequences of this sample code for an identical CDR3. The rearrangement joins TRBV27 to TRBJ1-1, with 7 bases identical to TRBD1. J lost 0 bases, V lost 2 bases, and 6 bases had no gene match. Germline-derived CDR1 and CDR2 are MNHEY and SMNVEV (reference sequence). The CDR3 runs to 16 residues. The CDR3, as DNA: TGTGCCAGCAGTTTAAAAACAGGGGCAATGAACACTGAAGCTTTCTTT. Its translation: CASSLKTGAMNTEAFF.

The DNA for the CDR3 is TGTGCCAGTAGGGTAGGGGGAAGTGAAAAACTGTTTTTT. Protein: CASRVGGSEKLFF. The rearrangement uses TRBV19 and TRBJ1-4; D may be TRBD1 (6 bases). V was shortened by 6 bases and J by 7 bases, with 12 bases between the two germline ends. This CDR3 region has 13 residues. Looked up from germline, CDR1 is LNHDA and CDR2 is SQIVND (reference sequence). The full variable domain, completed using reference TRBV19 and TRBJ1-4, is DGGITQSPKYLFRKEGQNVTLSCEQNLNHDAMYWYRQDPGQGLRLIYYSQIVNDFQKGDIAEGYSVSREKKESFPLTVTSAQKNPTAFYLCASRVGGSEKLFFGSGTQLSVL.

This clone was detected only a few times. This chain joins TRBV2 and TRBJ1-2, with D unresolved. The CDR3 is 11 residues long. Trimming left V 6 bases short and J 2 bases short, with 4 bases between. Per the germline V gene, CDR1 is SNHLY and CDR2 is FYNNEI. CDR3 DNA: TGTGCCAGCAGCGTGAACTATGGCTACACCTTC. Residues: CASSVNYGYTF.

The V and J genes are TRBV27 and TRBJ1-3, with 7 bases aligning to TRBD1. Germline CDR1 MNHEY, CDR2 SMNVEV (reference sequence). V was pared by 3 bases and J by 2 bases, with 4 bases of the junction left unmatched. CDR3 length: 15 amino acids. In DNA, the CDR3 is TGTGCCAGCAGTTTTAGCCAGGGGGCTGGAAACACCATATATTTT. Translation: CASSFSQGAGNTIYF.

The chain is built from TRBV5-4 and TRBJ1-2, with D uncertain. Trimming removed 4 bases at V and 8 bases at J, with 24 bases between. Germline loops: CDR1 SGHNT, CDR2 YYREEE (reference sequence). CDR3 length: 16 residues. The CDR3 reads CASSPEGPRRLPGYTF. The CDR3 DNA reads as TGTGCCAGCAGCCCCGAGGGTCCCAGGAGGCTGCCCGGCTACACCTTC. Based on the CDR3 plus reference TRBV5-4 and TRBJ1-2, the full variable domain is ETGVTQSPTHLIKTRGQQVTLRCSSQSGHNTVSWYQQALGQGPQFIFQYYREEENGRGNFPPRFSGLQFPNYSSELNVNALELDDSALYLCASSPEGPRRLPGYTFGSGTRLTVV.

The chain combines TRBV5-4 with TRBJ1-1, with unresolved D. Germline CDR1 SGHNT, CDR2 YYREEE (reference sequence). Trimming left V 2 bases short and J 5 bases short, with 7 bases between. CDR3 length: 12 residues. CDR3 sequence: CASSFPKTEAFF. The DNA of the CDR3 is TGTGCCAGCAGCTTTCCCAAAACTGAAGCTTTCTTT.

This rearrangement joins TRBV3-1 (or the pseudogene TRBV3-2) to TRBJ2-1, with TRBD2 identical over 11 bases. The germline CDR1 and CDR2 sequences are LGHDT and YNNKEL (reference sequence). The CDR3 totals 16 residues. Trimming removed 4 bases from V and 10 bases from J; junction bases left unmatched: 12. The CDR3 region is CASSRLAGGPLEEQFF. The CDR3 DNA is TGTGCCAGCAGCCGATTAGCGGGGGGGCCTTTAGAAGAGCAGTTCTTC.

This chain's CDR3 is CASMAGIGEQYV. The DNA of the CDR3 is TGTGCCAGCATGGCGGGAATCGGCGAGCAGTACGTC. This chain connects TRBV6-5 to TRBJ2-7; tentative D call: TRBD2 (6 bases). V was clipped by 7 bases and J by 6 bases, with 13 bases between them. In germline, CDR1 is MNHEY, CDR2 SVGAGI. The CDR3 has 12 residues.

The chain recombines TRBV18 with TRBJ1-3; D unclear. In germline, CDR1 is KGHSH, CDR2 LQKENI. V was cut by 3 bases and J by 0 bases, with 12 bases left in between. The CDR3 covers 16 residues. The CDR3 is CASSPGSGLSGNTIYF. In DNA, the CDR3 is TGTGCCAGCTCACCTGGGTCAGGACTCTCTGGAAACACCATATATTTT.

The rearrangement joins TRBV6-6 to TRBJ2-3; 13 bases map to TRBD2. The germline V gene encodes CDR1 MNHNY and CDR2 SVGAGI (reference sequence). The CDR3 runs to 16 residues. Losses at the gene ends were 5 bases for V and 6 bases for J; bases not matched to a gene: 8. The CDR3 protein is CASSRGLAGDFDTQYF. The CDR3 DNA follows: TGTGCCAGCAGTCGAGGACTAGCGGGAGATTTCGATACGCAGTATTTT.